This T cell receptor beta chain was sequenced during a study of shared clonotypes between healthy human individuals. Points from the study as a whole: On the whole, naive subsets had larger estimated richness than memory subsets had.

CDR1 is SGHDN, CDR2 FVKESK, per germline. There are 13 residues in the CDR3. V was shortened by 1 base and J by 6 bases, with 10 bases between the two germline ends. Comments on this clone: The antigen remains undetermined.

Clones were sequenced by immunoSEQ multiplex PCR, and TCRdb holds only the in-frame ones, with some missing. The sample shows about 2.3 million clones, about 92% of them seen only once. Naive CD45RA+ and memory CD45RA-negative subsets were split from CD4+ cells. The receptor's source is a man aged 18 to 35 in good health. Some clones in this sample may be carry-over from other donors' samples. The chain combines TRBV14 with TRBJ2-7; D gene uncertain. The sample was naive CD4+ T cells from PBMCs. Described subset: CD45RA+ positively selected. CDR3 loop: CASSQVKFREQYF. The CDR3 coding sequence is TGTGCCAGCAGCCAAGTGAAGTTCCGCGAGCAGTACTTC.